This T cell receptor beta chain was sequenced for a study of Ad26.COV2.S vaccination and SARS-CoV-2 variants. Study as a whole: Trial arm assignment for the donor was COV1001 Ad26.COV2.S.

This table comes from immunoSEQ multiplex PCR, and its TCRdb copy is limited to in-frame clones, with some not included. The table records about 390,000 clones, 88% of them present only once. Regarding treatment: some 19 received Ad26.COV2.S at low or high dose, single or two shots; roughly five received placebo; per-sample allocation not given. Collection of the samples took place on day 63 after the first injection of vaccine or placebo. The CDR3 spans 15 residues. The junction had 5 bases not matched to a gene; V was cut back by 5 bases and J by 0 bases. The germline gives CDR1 SGHRS, CDR2 YFSETQ.

The material sequenced was peripheral blood, taken in a trial of Ad26.COV2.S vaccine versus placebo. The clonotype was recovered from a person between 18 and 65 years old who received the Ad26.COV2.S COVID-19 vaccine or a placebo. V usage is TRBV5-1 and J usage is TRBJ2-1; 7 nucleotides match TRBD1. DNA of the CDR3: TGCGCCAGCAGTTCAACAGGGGACTCCTACAATGAGCAGTTCTTC. Amino acids: CASSSTGDSYNEQFF.